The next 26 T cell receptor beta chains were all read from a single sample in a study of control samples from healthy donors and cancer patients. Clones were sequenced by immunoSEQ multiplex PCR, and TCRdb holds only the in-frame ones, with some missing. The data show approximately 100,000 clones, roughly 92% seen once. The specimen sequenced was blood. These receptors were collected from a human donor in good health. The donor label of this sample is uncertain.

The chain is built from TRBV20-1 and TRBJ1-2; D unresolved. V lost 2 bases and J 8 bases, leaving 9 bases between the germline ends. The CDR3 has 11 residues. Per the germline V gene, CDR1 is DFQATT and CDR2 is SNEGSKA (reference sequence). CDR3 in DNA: TGCAGTGCTAGAAGGACGGGCGGCTACACCTTC. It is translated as CSARRTGGYTF.

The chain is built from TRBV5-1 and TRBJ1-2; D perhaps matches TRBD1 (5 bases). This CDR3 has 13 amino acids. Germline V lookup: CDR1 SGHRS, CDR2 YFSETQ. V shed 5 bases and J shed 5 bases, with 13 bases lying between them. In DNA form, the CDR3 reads TGCGCCAGCAGTTCCGGGACGGATTATGGCTACACCTTC. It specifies CASSSGTDYGYTF.

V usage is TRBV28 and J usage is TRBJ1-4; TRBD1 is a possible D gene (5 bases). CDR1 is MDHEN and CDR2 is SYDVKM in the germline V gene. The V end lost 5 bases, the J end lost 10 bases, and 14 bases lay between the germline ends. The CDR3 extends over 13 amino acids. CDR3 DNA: TGTGCCAGCAGTAGATCCGGGGCCCTAAAACTGTTTTTT. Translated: CASSRSGALKLFF.

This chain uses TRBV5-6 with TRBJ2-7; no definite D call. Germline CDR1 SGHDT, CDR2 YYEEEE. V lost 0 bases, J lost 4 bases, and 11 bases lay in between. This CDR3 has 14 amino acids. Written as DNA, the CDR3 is TGTGCCAGCAGCTTGGTTAACATTCTGTACGAGCAGTACTTC. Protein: CASSLVNILYEQYF.

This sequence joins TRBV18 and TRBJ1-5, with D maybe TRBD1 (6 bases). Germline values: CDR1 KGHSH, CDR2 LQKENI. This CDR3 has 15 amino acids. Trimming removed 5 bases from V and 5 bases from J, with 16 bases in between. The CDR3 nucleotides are TGTGCCAGCTCAGGAGGGCAGGGGATCGATCAGCCCCAGCATTTT. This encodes CASSGGQGIDQPQHF.

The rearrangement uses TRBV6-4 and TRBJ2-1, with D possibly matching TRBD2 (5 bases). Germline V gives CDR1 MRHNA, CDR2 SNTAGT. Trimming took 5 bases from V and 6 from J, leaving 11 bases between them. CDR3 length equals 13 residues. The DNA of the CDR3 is TGTGCCAGCAGTAGTAGCGAGGTCAATGAGCAGTTCTTC. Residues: CASSSSEVNEQFF.

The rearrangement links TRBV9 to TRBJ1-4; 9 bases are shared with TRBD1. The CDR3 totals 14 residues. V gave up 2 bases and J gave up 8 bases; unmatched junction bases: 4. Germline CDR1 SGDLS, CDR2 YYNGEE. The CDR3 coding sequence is TGTGCCAGCAGCGTTACAGGGGGCGGGGAAAAACTGTTTTTT. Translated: CASSVTGGGEKLFF.

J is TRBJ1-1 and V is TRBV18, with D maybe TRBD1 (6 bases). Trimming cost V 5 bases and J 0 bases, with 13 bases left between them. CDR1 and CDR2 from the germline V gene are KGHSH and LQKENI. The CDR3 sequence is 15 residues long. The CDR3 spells CASSSDRLLNTEAFF. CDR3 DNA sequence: TGTGCCAGCTCATCGGACAGATTATTGAACACTGAAGCTTTCTTT. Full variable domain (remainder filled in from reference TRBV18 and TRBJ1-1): NAGVMQNPRHLVRRRGQEARLRCSPMKGHSHVYWYRQLPEEGLKFMVYLQKENIIDESGMPKERFSAEFPKEGPSILRIQQVVRGDSAAYFCASSSDRLLNTEAFFGQGTRLTVV.

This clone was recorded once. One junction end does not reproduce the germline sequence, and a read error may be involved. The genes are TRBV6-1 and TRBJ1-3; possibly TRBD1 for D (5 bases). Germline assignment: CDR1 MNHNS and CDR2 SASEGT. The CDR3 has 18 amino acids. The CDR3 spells CASNEAMVQGLGGNTIYF. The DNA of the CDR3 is TGTGCCAGCAATGAAGCTATGGTCCAGGGCCTGGGTGGAAACACCATATATTTT.

CDR3 sequence: CASSETGQGAGNTIYF. The CDR3 DNA reads as TGTGCCAGCAGTGAAACGGGCCAGGGAGCTGGAAACACCATATATTTT. The chain employs TRBV6-1 and TRBJ1-3; D may be TRBD1 (5 bases). The germline CDR1 and CDR2 sequences are MNHNS and SASEGT. V lost 2 bases to trimming and J lost 2 bases, with 13 bases between them. The CDR3 length is 16 residues.

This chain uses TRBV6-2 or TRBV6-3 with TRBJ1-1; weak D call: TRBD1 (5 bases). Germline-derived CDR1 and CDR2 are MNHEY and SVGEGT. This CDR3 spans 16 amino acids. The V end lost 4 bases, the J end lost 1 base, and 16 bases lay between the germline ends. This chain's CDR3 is CASSFTGGRKNTEAFF. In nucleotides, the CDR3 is TGTGCCAGCAGTTTTACAGGCGGTAGAAAGAACACTGAAGCTTTCTTT.

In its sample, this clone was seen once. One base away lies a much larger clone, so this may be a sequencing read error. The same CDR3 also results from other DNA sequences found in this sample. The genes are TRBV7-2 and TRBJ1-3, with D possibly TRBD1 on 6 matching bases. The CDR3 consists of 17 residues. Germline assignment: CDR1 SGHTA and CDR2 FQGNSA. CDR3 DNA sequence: TGTGCCAGCAGCTTAGAACGCCCGGGGGCGAGTGGAAACACTATATATTTT. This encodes CASSLERPGASGNTIYF.

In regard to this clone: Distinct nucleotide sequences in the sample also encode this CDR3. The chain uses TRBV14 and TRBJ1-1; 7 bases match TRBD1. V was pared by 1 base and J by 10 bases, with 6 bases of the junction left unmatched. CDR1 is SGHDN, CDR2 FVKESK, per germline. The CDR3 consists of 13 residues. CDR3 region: CASSQALGQVAFF. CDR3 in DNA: TGTGCCAGCAGCCAAGCATTAGGACAGGTAGCTTTCTTT.

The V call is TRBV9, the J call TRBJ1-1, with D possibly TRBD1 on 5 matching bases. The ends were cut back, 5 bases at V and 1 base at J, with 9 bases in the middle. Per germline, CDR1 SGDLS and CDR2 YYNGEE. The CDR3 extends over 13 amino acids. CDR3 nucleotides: TGTGCCAGCAGGAGGGACGGGAACACTGAAGCTTTCTTT. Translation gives CASRRDGNTEAFF.

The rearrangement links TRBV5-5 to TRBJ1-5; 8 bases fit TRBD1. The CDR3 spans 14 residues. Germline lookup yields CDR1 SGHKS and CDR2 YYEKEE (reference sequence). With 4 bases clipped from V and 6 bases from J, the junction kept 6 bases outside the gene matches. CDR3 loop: CASSLDRGVQPQHF. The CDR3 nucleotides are TGTGCCAGCAGCCTTGACAGGGGCGTTCAGCCCCAGCATTTT.

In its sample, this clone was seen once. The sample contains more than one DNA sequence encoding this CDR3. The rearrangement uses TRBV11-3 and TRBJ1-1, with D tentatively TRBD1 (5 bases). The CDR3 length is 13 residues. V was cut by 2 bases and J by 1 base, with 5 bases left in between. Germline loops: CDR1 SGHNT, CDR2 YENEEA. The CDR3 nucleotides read TGTGCCAGCAGCTTACAGGGGAACACTGAAGCTTTCTTT. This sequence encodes CASSLQGNTEAFF.

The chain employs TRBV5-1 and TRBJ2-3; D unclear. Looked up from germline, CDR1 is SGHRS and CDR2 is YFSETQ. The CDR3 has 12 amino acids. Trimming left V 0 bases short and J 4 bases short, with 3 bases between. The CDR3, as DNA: TGCGCCAGCAGCTTGGCCGCAGATACGCAGTATTTT. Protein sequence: CASSLAADTQYF.

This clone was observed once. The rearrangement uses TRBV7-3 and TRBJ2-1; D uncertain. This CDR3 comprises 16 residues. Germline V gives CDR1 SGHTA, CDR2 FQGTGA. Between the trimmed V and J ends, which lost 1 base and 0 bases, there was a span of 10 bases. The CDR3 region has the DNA TGTGCCAGCAGCTTAAGGGGAACGAGCTCCTACAATGAGCAGTTCTTC. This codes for CASSLRGTSSYNEQFF.

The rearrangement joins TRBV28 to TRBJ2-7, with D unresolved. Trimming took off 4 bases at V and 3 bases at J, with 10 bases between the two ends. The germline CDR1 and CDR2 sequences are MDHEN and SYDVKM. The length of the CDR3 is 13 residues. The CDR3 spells CASSSGPHYEQYF. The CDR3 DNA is TGTGCCAGCAGTTCTGGACCACACTACGAGCAGTACTTC.

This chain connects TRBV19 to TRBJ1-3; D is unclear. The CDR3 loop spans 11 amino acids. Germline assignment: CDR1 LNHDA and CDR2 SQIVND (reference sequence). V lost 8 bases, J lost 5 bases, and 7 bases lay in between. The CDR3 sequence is CASSSRNTIYF. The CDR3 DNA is TGTGCCAGTTCTTCTAGAAACACCATATATTTT.

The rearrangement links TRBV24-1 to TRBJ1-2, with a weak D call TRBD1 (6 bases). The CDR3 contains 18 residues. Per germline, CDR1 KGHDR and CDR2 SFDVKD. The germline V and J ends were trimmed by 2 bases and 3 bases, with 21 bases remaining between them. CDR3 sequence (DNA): TGTGCCACCAGTGATTGGGTCTTCAGGGGTGTAAGGGACTATGGCTACACCTTC. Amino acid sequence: CATSDWVFRGVRDYGYTF.

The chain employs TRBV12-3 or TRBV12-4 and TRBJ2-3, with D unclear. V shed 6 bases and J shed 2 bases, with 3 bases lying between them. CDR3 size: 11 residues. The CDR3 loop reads CASRVTDTQYF. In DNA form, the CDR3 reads TGTGCCAGCAGGGTCACAGATACGCAGTATTTT.

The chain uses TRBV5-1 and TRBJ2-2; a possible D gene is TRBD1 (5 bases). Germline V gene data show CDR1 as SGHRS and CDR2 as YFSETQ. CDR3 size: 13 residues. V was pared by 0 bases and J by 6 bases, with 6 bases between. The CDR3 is CASSLEGPGELFF. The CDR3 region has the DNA TGCGCCAGCAGCTTGGAGGGGCCCGGGGAGCTGTTTTTT.

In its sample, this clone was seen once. CDR3 residues: CASSLRDSETQYF. For the CDR3, the DNA is TGTGCCAGCAGCTTAAGGGACAGTGAGACCCAGTACTTC. This rearrangement joins TRBV7-3 to TRBJ2-5; 7 bases match TRBD1. The CDR3 spans 13 residues. The germline CDR1 and CDR2 sequences are SGHTA and FQGTGA. The junction had 1 base not matched to a gene; V was cut back by 1 base and J by 5 bases.

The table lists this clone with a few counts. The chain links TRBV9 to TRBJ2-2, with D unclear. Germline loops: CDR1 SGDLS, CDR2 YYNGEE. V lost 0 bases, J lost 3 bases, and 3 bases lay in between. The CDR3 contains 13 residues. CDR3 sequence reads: CASSVDYTGELFF. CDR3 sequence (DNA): TGTGCCAGCAGCGTAGATTACACCGGGGAGCTGTTTTTT. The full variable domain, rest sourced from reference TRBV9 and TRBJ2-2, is DSGVTQTPKHLITATGQRVTLRCSPRSGDLSVYWYQQSLDQGLQFLIQYYNGEERAKGNILERFSAQQFPDLHSELNLSSLELGDSALYFCASSVDYTGELFFGEGSRLTVL.

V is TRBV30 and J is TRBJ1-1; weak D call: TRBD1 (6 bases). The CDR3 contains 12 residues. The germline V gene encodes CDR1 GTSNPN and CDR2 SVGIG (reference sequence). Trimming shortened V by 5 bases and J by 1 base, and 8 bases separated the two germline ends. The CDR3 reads CAWQDRNTEAFF. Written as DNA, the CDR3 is TGTGCCTGGCAGGACAGGAACACTGAAGCTTTCTTT.